This T cell receptor (beta chain) was sequenced in a study of T cell responses to AZD1222 COVID-19 vaccine. Data came from immunoSEQ multiplex PCR; TCRdb stores just in-frame clones and leaves some out. Of 140,000 to 150,000 clones listed, around 93% were seen once; the top ten hold around 3.5%. As for this clone: Its antigen is unidentified.

Overall study results and limits: Baseline seropositivity occurred in only six AZD1222 recipients. Repertoires were sampled only after the peak T cell response.

The CDR3 sequence is 15 residues long. From germline, CDR1 is SGHNT and CDR2 YYREEE (reference sequence). The V end lost 5 bases, the J end lost 1 base, and 13 bases lay between the germline ends. This receptor was obtained from an adult who received the AZD1222 COVID-19 vaccine. The starting material was peripheral blood, obtained 28 days after the second AZD1222 dose. This chain uses TRBV5-4 with TRBJ2-1; TRBD1 or TRBD2 may be the D gene (5 bases each). DNA of the CDR3: TGTGCCAGCAGAAGCGGCAGGGCGTCCTACAATGAGCAGTTCTTC. It translates to CASRSGRASYNEQFF. Full variable domain (missing parts from reference TRBV5-4 and TRBJ2-1): ETGVTQSPTHLIKTRGQQVTLRCSSQSGHNTVSWYQQALGQGPQFIFQYYREEENGRGNFPPRFSGLQFPNYSSELNVNALELDDSALYLCASRSGRASYNEQFFGPGTRLTVL.